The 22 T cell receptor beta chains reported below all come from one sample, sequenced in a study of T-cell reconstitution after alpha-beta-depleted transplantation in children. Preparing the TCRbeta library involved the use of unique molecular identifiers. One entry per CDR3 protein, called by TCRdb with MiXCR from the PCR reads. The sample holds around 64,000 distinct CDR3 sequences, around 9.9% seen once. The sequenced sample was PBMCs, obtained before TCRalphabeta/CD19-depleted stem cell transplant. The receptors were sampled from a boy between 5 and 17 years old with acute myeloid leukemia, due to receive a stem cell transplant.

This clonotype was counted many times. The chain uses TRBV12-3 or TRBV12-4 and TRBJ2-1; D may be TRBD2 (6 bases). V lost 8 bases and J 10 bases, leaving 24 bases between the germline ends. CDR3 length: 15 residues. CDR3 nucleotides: TGTGCCAGCGTCAGTCCCCCTGGCAGGGAGGACGAGCAGTTCTTC. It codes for CASVSPPGREDEQFF.

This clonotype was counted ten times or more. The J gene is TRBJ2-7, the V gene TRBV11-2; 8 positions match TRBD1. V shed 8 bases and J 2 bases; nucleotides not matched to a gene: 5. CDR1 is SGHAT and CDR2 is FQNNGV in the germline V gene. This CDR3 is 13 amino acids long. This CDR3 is CASATTGAYEQYF. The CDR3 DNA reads TGTGCCAGCGCTACGACAGGGGCCTACGAGCAGTACTTC.

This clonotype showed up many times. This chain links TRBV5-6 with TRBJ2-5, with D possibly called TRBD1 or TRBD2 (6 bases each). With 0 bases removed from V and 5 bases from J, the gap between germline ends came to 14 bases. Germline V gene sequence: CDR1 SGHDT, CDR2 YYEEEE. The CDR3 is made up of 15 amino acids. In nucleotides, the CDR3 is TGTGCCAGCAGCTTGGTTGGGCAGGGGAGGGAGACCCAGTACTTC. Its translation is CASSLVGQGRETQYF.

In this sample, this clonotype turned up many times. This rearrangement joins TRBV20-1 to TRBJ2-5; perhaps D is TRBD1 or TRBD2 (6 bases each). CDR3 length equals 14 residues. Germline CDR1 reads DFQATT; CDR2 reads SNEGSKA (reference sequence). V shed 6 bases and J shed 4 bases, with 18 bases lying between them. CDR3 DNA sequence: TGCAGTGCACCCCGTGACGGGGGCGCAGAGACCCAGTACTTC. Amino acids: CSAPRDGGAETQYF.

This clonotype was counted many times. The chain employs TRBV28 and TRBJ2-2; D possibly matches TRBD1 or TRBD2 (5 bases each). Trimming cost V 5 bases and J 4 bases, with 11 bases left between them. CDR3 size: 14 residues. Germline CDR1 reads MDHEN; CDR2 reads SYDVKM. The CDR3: CASSILRGTGELFF. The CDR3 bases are TGTGCCAGCAGTATCCTGAGGGGCACCGGGGAGCTGTTTTTT.

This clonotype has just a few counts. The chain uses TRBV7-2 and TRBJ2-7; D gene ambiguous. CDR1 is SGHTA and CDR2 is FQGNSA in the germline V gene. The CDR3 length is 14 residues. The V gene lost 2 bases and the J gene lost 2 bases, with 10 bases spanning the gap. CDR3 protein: CASSLRSSAYEQYF. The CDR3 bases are TGTGCCAGCAGCTTAAGGTCGTCCGCCTACGAGCAGTACTTC.

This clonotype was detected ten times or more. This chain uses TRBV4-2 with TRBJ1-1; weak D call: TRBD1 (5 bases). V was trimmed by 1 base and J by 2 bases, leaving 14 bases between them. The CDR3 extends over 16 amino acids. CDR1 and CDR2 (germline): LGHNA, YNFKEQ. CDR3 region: CASSQGVAGQNTEAFF. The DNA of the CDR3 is TGTGCCAGCAGCCAAGGGGTCGCAGGGCAAAACACTGAAGCTTTCTTT.

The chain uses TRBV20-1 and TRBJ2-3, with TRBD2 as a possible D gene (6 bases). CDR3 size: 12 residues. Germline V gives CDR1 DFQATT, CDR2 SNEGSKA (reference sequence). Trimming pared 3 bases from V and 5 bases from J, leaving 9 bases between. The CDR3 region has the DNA TGCAGTGCTAGCGGGAGAGGAGATACGCAGTATTTT. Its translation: CSASGRGDTQYF.

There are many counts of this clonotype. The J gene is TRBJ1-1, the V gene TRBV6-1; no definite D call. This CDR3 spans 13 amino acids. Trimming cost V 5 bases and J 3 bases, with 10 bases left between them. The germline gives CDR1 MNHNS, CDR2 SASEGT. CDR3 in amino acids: CASSKGTDTEAFF. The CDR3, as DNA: TGTGCCAGCAGTAAGGGAACGGACACTGAAGCTTTCTTT.

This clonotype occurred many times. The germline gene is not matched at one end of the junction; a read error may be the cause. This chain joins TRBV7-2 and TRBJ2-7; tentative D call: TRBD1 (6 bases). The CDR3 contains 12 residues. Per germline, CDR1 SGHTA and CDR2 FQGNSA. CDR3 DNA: TGCGCCAGCAGCTTGACAGGCTACGAGCAGTACTTC. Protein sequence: CASSLTGYEQYF.

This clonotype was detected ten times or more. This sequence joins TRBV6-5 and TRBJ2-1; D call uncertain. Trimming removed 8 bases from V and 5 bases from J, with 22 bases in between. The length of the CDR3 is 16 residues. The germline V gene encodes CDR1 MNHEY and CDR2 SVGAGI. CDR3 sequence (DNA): TGTGCCAGCTCTAACTACCCGAGACGAATGGACAATGAGCAGTTCTTC. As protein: CASSNYPRRMDNEQFF.

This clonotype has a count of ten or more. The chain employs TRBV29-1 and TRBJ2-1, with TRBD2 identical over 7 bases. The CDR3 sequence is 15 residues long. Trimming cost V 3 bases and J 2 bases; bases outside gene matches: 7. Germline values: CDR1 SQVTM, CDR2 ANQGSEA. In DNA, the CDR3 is TGCAGCGTTGAGTTTGGCGGGAGCACCTACAATGAGCAGTTCTTC. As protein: CSVEFGGSTYNEQFF.

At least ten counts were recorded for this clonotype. CDR3 nucleotide sequence: TGCAGTGCTAGAGATACAGGGGCGAGCTCCTATAATTCACCCCTCCACTTT. The encoded protein is CSARDTGASSYNSPLHF. This chain uses TRBV20-1 with TRBJ1-6; TRBD1 matches at 7 bases. The CDR3 has 17 amino acids. V lost 0 bases to trimming and J lost 0 bases; unmatched junction nucleotides: 5. CDR1 and CDR2 from the germline V gene are DFQATT and SNEGSKA (reference sequence).

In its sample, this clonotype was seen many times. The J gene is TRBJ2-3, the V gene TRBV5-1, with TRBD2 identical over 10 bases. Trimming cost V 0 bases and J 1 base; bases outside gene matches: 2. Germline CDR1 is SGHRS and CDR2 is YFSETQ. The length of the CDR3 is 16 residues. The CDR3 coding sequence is TGCGCCAGCAGCTTGGAAGCGGGAGGGGGCACAGATACGCAGTATTTT. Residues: CASSLEAGGGTDTQYF.

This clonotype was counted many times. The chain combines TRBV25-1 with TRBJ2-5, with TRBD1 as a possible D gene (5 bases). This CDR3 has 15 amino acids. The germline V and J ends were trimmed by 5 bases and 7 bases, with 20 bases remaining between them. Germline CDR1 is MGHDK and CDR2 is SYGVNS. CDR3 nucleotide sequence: TGTGCCAGCAGTCCTCCGACCACAGGTCCGGGGACCCAGTACTTC. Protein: CASSPPTTGPGTQYF.

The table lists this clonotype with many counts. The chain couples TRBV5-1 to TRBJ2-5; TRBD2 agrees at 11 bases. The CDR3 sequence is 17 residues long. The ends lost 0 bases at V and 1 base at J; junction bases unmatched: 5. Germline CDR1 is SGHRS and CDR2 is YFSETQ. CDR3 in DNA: TGCGCCAGCAGCTTGGCCCAAACTAGCGGGGGCCAAGAGACCCAGTACTTC. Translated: CASSLAQTSGGQETQYF.

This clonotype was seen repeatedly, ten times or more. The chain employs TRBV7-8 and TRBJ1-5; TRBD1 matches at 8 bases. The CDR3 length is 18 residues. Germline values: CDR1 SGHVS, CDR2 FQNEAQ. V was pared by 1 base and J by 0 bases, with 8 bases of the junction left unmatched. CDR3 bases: TGTGCCAGCAGCTTAGTGGCAGGGGGCATCTTTAGCAATCAGCCCCAGCATTTT. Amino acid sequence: CASSLVAGGIFSNQPQHF.

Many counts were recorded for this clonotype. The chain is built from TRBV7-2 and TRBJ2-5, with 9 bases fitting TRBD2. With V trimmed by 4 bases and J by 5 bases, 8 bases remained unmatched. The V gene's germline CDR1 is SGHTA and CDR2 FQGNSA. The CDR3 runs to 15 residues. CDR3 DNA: TGTGCCAGCAGCTCCCCCCGCGGGGGGGCGGAGACCCAGTACTTC. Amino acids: CASSSPRGGAETQYF. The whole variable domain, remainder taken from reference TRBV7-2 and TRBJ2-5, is GAGVSQSPSNKVTEKGKDVELRCDPISGHTALYWYRQSLGQGLEFLIYFQGNSAPDKSGLPSDRFSAERTGGSVSTLTIQRTQQEDSAVYLCASSSPRGGAETQYFGPGTRLLVL.

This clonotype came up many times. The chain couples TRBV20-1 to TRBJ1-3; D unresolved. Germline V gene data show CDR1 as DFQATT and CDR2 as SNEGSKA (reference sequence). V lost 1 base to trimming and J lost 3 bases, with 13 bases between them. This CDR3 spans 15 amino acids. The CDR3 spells CSARAGGYGGNTIYF. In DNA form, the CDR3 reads TGCAGTGCTAGAGCAGGAGGGTACGGTGGAAACACCATATATTTT.

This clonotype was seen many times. CDR3 region: CASSLAGRNTEAFF. The DNA of the CDR3 is TGTGCCAGCAGCTTGGCTGGCCGAAACACTGAAGCTTTCTTT. The chain combines TRBV5-6 with TRBJ1-1; D ambiguous. The germline CDR1 and CDR2 sequences are SGHDT and YYEEEE. This CDR3 has 14 amino acids. Trimming took 0 bases from V and 2 from J, leaving 8 bases between them.

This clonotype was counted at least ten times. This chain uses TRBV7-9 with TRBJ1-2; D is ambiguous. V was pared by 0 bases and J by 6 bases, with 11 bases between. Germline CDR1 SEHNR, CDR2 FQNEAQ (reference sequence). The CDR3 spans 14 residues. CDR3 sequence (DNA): TGTGCCAGCAGCTTAGCGTTCCCCCGGAATGGCTACACCTTC. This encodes CASSLAFPRNGYTF.

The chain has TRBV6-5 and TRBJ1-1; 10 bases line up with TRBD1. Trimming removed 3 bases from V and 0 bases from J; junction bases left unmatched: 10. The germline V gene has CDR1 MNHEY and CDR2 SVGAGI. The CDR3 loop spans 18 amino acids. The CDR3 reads CASSYEGDRGYMNTEAFF. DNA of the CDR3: TGTGCCAGCAGTTATGAGGGGGACAGGGGATACATGAACACTGAAGCTTTCTTT.